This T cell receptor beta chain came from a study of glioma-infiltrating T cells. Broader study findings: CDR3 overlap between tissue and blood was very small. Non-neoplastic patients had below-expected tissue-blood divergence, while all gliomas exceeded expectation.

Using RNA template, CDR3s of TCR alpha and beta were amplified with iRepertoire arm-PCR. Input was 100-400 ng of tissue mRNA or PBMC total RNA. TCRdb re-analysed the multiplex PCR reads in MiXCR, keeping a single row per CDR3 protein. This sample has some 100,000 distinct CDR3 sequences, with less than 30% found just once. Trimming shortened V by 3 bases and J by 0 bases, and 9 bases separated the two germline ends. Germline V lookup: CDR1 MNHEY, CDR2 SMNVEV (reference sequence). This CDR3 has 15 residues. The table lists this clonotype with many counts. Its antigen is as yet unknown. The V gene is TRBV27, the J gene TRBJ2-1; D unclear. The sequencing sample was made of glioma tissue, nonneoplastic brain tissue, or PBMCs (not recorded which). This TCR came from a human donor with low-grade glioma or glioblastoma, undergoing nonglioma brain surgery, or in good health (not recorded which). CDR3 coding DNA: TGTGCCAGCAGTTTTGGCTGGAGCTCCTACAATGAGCAGTTCTTC. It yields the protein CASSFGWSSYNEQFF.